This entry features one TCR beta chain sequence. This clone has more than one count but fewer than ten. Its antigen remains unidentified. No base quality values were provided; no much bigger clone lies one nucleotide off. This record comes from a study of beta chain features in type 1 diabetes listed by TCRdb under 2018. With respect to the entire study: Mean age, gender distribution, total cell number and subset yield were not different between patients and healthy donors. In the study, recently diagnosed type 1 diabetes patients and matched healthy donors were compared on the TCRB repertoires of their sorted circulating CD4+ T cell subsets. A total of roughly 99 million sorted cells were examined across all samples, and the number of cells per subset was strongly correlated with RNA yield. Regulatory and stem cell-like memory subsets were obtained from only 8 patients and about eight healthy donors, while naive and central memory subsets were obtained from all 30 or so donors.

CDR1 and CDR2 (SQVTM, ANQGSEA) derive from the germline V gene. V is trimmed back by 1 base and J by 2 bases, and the junction contains 11 bases that no gene match accounts for. Including cysteine and phenylalanine, the CDR3 has 16 amino acids. Only CDR3 DNA is held: 48 bases, read in frame from base 1. A single peripheral blood draw of around 0.11 L on average was collected from each donor into heparinised tubes. Naive, central memory, regulatory and stem cell-like memory CD4+ T cells were sorted on a BD FACSAria II using a panel including CD45RO, CCR7, CD25, CD127, CD95 and CD27. Every sorted population had a purity above 95%. PBMCs were separated immediately by Lymphoprep density gradient centrifugation and were stained directly, without being cultured. So that batch effects would be minimized, each experiment stained and sorted samples in pairs, pairing one healthy donor with one patient. All of the isolated RNA was reverse transcribed with the High Capacity cDNA Reverse Transcription Kit, so expressed TCRB transcripts were sequenced. Deep immunoSEQ sequencing was applied to naive, central memory and regulatory T cell samples, giving an average of around 4 million total reads per sample. Sorted cells were lysed in RLT buffer and RNA was extracted with DNase-treated RNeasy Micro or Mini kits, depending on cell number. Each cell subset was processed on its own to prevent cross-contamination, while patient and healthy donor samples were processed together. The immunoSEQ multiplex PCR was used to amplify TCRB sequences from cDNA, generating 87-bp fragments that spanned the CDR3 region. Sequencing of the amplicons was done on the Illumina HiSeq platform. The source study handled its data this way. PCR bias was computationally corrected using synthetic template baselines, reads within Hamming distance 2 were collapsed, and singletons that could not be merged were discarded. Reads were aligned against IMGT to assign V, D and J genes, CDR3 length and insertions or deletions at six rearrangement sites. Within each subset, clonotype counts were normalized to the number of sorted cells before true diversity and Gini coefficients were calculated with the tcR R package. The overlap coefficient, calculated on TCRB nucleotide sequences, was used to quantify repertoire sharing. The table was pulled from immuneACCESS by TCRdb, which kept in-frame rearrangements only. Such tables lose some clones; where checked, under half of the loss comes from unresolved V genes, and the rest has no known cause. The DNA gave D and trimming, while V, J and clone size come from that table. The sample table lists roughly 160,000 clones, about 7.9% of them with a count of one. Roughly 0.46% of the sample is taken by the ten largest.

The full study reports these points: At VDJ recombination sites, patients with type 1 diabetes made fewer insertions and deleted more nucleotides, a pattern implying thymic rearrangement abnormalities. HLA sub-analyses involved small numbers of individuals, so any influence of HLA type on TCRB rearrangement remained unresolved. PCR might favor shorter templates, but patient and control samples were amplified and corrected together, so any skew would affect both groups equally. In all four CD4+ subsets, TCRB CDR3 length was moderately but significantly shorter in type 1 diabetes patients. Naive, central memory and regulatory TCRB repertoires appeared to be more alike among patients than among healthy donors. Because cDNA was sequenced instead of genomic DNA, activated cells with high expression could be over-represented, although the groups did not differ in activation or CD3 levels.

Material for sequencing was central memory CD4+ T cells from blood. The source of this sequence is a man aged 18 to 30 with type 1 diabetes. The V and J genes are TRBV29-1 and TRBJ2-7; 7 central bases correspond to TRBD2. The nucleotide sequence is TGCAGCGTTGAAGGGGCCGACGGGGAGGGTCCCTACGAGCAGTACTTC. Its translation is CSVEGADGEGPYEQYF.